The 25 T cell receptor beta chains reported below all come from one sample, sequenced in a study of T cells in Graves' hyperthyroidism and ophthalmopathy. The investigators amplified TCR beta CDR3 regions from RNA transcripts. The primer set for the first-round RT-PCR of the TCR CDR3 was HTBI. TCRdb reprocessed the multiplex PCR reads with MiXCR, giving one entry per CDR3 protein. The sample shows 400,000 or so distinct CDR3 sequences, around 15% of them seen only once. Sequencing was done on a sample of blood. The receptors derive from a woman aged 55-75 years with Graves' ophthalmopathy.

This clonotype was detected many times. The chain carries TRBV20-1 and TRBJ2-7; D possibly corresponds to TRBD1 (6 bases). V was trimmed by 3 bases and J by 4 bases, leaving 16 bases between them. In germline, CDR1 is DFQATT, CDR2 SNEGSKA (reference sequence). The CDR3 spans 14 residues. The CDR3 DNA follows: TGCAGTGCTAGGGCGGAACAGGGAAATTACGAGCAGTACTTC. Amino acid sequence: CSARAEQGNYEQYF.

Only a few counts were recorded for this clonotype. The chain uses TRBV25-1 and TRBJ1-1, with D maybe TRBD1 (5 bases). This CDR3 has 15 amino acids. V lost 4 bases and J 10 bases, leaving 22 bases between the germline ends. The germline V gene encodes CDR1 MGHDK and CDR2 SYGVNS. The CDR3 is CASSARVLGEGRAFF. The CDR3 nucleotides read TGTGCCAGCAGTGCCCGGGTCCTGGGGGAGGGACGAGCTTTCTTT. Combining the CDR3 with reference TRBV25-1 and TRBJ1-1 gives the whole variable domain EADIYQTPRYLVIGTGKKITLECSQTMGHDKMYWYQQDPGMELHLIHYSYGVNSTEKGDLSSESTVSRIRTEHFPLTLESARPSHTSQYLCASSARVLGEGRAFFGQGTRLTVV.

The chain uses TRBV7-6 and TRBJ2-7; D is possibly TRBD1 (7 bases). V dropped 1 base and J dropped 2 bases, with 18 bases sitting between them. Per the germline V gene, CDR1 is SGHVS and CDR2 is FNYEAQ. The length of the CDR3 is 17 residues. The CDR3 DNA sequence: TGTGCCAGCAGCTTAGTCCCTGGAGGCAGGGGGGCCTACGAGCAGTACTTC. It encodes CASSLVPGGRGAYEQYF.

Ten or more counts support this clonotype. This sequence joins TRBV18 and TRBJ2-3; D is unresolved. This CDR3 has 15 residues. The germline V and J ends were trimmed by 2 bases and 0 bases, with 9 bases remaining between them. Germline CDR1 KGHSH, CDR2 LQKENI. Written as DNA, the CDR3 is TGTGCCAGCTCACCAGAGCTGAGAAGCACAGATACGCAGTATTTT. Amino acid sequence: CASSPELRSTDTQYF.

This clonotype was recorded many times. The rearrangement joins TRBV7-9 to TRBJ1-2; 7 nucleotides agree with TRBD1. Trimming removed 5 bases from V and 0 bases from J; junction bases left unmatched: 6. Germline V CDR1 and CDR2: SEHNR, FQNEAQ (reference sequence). This CDR3 spans 15 amino acids. DNA for the CDR3: TGTGCCAGCAGCCTGGGACAGCCTCCTAACTATGGCTACACCTTC. Its translation is CASSLGQPPNYGYTF.

This clonotype showed up many times. The rearrangement uses TRBV7-6 and TRBJ2-3, with a possible D match to TRBD2 (5 bases). Germline CDR1 is SGHVS and CDR2 is FNYEAQ. Trimming pared 5 bases from V and 6 bases from J, leaving 12 bases between. This CDR3 has 13 residues. The CDR3 DNA reads as TGTGCCAGCAGCACCCAGACTACTGATACGCAGTATTTT. Translating gives CASSTQTTDTQYF.

At least ten counts were recorded for this clonotype. V is TRBV5-1 and J is TRBJ2-1, with 7 bases fitting TRBD2. Germline CDR1 SGHRS, CDR2 YFSETQ. With 3 bases clipped from V and 5 bases from J, the junction kept 5 bases outside the gene matches. This CDR3 comprises 14 residues. The chain's CDR3 is CASSWRDYNNEQFF. CDR3 in DNA: TGCGCCAGCAGCTGGCGGGACTACAACAATGAGCAGTTCTTC.

This clonotype was seen ten or more times. The J gene is TRBJ2-3, the V gene TRBV3-1, with 7 bases aligning to TRBD2. CDR3 length: 14 residues. Germline V CDR1 and CDR2: LGHDT, YNNKEL (reference sequence). V trimming: 0 bases; J trimming: 6 bases; junction bases outside the gene matches: 3. The CDR3 reads CASSQELARDTQYF. CDR3 sequence (DNA): TGTGCCAGCAGCCAAGAACTAGCGAGGGATACGCAGTATTTT.

This clonotype was picked up many times. The CDR3 region has the DNA TGTGCCAGCAGTTTACCGGGGGCAAGTTATTACAATGAGCAGTTCTTC. This codes for CASSLPGASYYNEQFF. V usage is TRBV27 and J usage is TRBJ2-1; perhaps D is TRBD1 or TRBD2 (6 bases each). Trimming removed 2 bases at V and 4 bases at J, with 15 bases between. The length of the CDR3 is 16 residues. Germline V CDR1 and CDR2: MNHEY, SMNVEV (reference sequence).

J is TRBJ1-2 and V is TRBV20-1, with TRBD1 as a possible D gene (5 bases). This CDR3 spans 11 amino acids. Trimming removed 3 bases at V and 6 bases at J, with 8 bases between. Per the germline V gene, CDR1 is DFQATT and CDR2 is SNEGSKA (reference sequence). Here the CDR3 DNA reads TGCAGTGCTAGCCCACAGGATGGCTACACCTTC. Protein sequence: CSASPQDGYTF.

Ten or more counts support this clonotype. DNA of the CDR3: TGCAGTGCTAGAGCCCCGGGAGGCGCCTACGAGCAGTACTTC. This codes for CSARAPGGAYEQYF. The V call is TRBV20-1, the J call TRBJ2-7, with 7 positions matching TRBD2. The CDR3 consists of 14 residues. After removal of 1 base from V and 2 bases from J, the junction contained 5 bases not matched to a gene. The germline gives CDR1 DFQATT, CDR2 SNEGSKA (reference sequence).

Ten or more counts support this clonotype. This chain joins TRBV28 and TRBJ2-7; no firm D call. Trimming removed 6 bases at V and 6 bases at J, with 9 bases between. The CDR3 totals 11 residues. Germline V gives CDR1 MDHEN, CDR2 SYDVKM. The CDR3 coding sequence is TGTGCCAGCAGCCGGTTCGGCGAGCAGTACTTC. Protein product: CASSRFGEQYF.

The sample holds many counts of this clonotype. V usage is TRBV18 and J usage is TRBJ1-1; 8 positions match TRBD1. V trimming: 5 bases; J trimming: 8 bases; junction bases outside the gene matches: 10. Germline assignment: CDR1 KGHSH and CDR2 LQKENI. This CDR3 contains 14 residues. The CDR3 DNA follows: TGTGCCAGCTCAGCGGACAGGGTGGTTGGCGAAGCTTTCTTT. Encoded protein: CASSADRVVGEAFF.

Ten or more counts support this clonotype. CDR3 nucleotides: TGTGCCACCAGCCCCGGGACGACGGGGGAGAATCAGCCCCAGCATTTT. Translation gives CATSPGTTGENQPQHF. The V and J genes are TRBV24-1 and TRBJ1-5; tentative D call: TRBD1 (5 bases). The CDR3 contains 16 residues. The germline V gene has CDR1 KGHDR and CDR2 SFDVKD. V gave up 7 bases and J gave up 4 bases, with 19 bases separating them.

V usage is TRBV5-1 and J usage is TRBJ2-5; the match to TRBD2 covers 7 bases. CDR1 SGHRS and CDR2 YFSETQ come from the germline V gene. J gave up 2 bases and V 0 bases, and 10 bases lay outside the gene matches. This CDR3 contains 17 residues. The CDR3 loop reads CASSLVAVRGVQETQYF. CDR3 DNA: TGCGCCAGCAGCTTGGTGGCAGTCCGGGGGGTACAAGAGACCCAGTACTTC.

This clonotype was observed a few times. A single base separates this from a much larger clone, so it may be a read error. The V call is TRBV30, the J call TRBJ2-2, with D unclear. The CDR3 sequence is 11 residues long. Germline values: CDR1 GTSNPN, CDR2 SVGIG (reference sequence). The chain's CDR3 is CAWSDTEELFF. The CDR3 DNA is TGTGCCTGGAGCGACACCGAGGAGCTGTTTTTT.

This clonotype appeared a few times. V and J are TRBV12-5 and TRBJ1-5; no reliable D call. The CDR3 spans 12 residues. Between the trimmed V and J ends, which lost 1 base and 3 bases, there was a span of 1 base. Germline V gives CDR1 LGHNT, CDR2 FRNRAP. The chain's CDR3 is CASGLDNQPQHF. As DNA, the CDR3 is TGTGCTAGTGGTTTGGACAATCAGCCCCAGCATTTT.

This clonotype was observed at least ten times. This sequence joins TRBV7-9 and TRBJ2-3; no clear D. Germline V CDR1 and CDR2: SEHNR, FQNEAQ (reference sequence). The CDR3 has 13 amino acids. Trimming pared 5 bases from V and 4 bases from J, leaving 10 bases between. The CDR3 region has the DNA TGTGCCAGCAGCCCCCCCCTTGCAGATACGCAGTATTTT. Its protein product is CASSPPLADTQYF.

The chain combines TRBV7-9 with TRBJ2-3; D perhaps matches TRBD2 (6 bases). Germline values: CDR1 SEHNR, CDR2 FQNEAQ (reference sequence). V lost 6 bases to trimming and J lost 0 bases, with 25 bases between them. This CDR3 spans 19 amino acids. CDR3 coding DNA: TGTGCCAGCAGTAACAGCCTTAGCGGAAAAAGTACTAGCACAGATACGCAGTATTTT. This encodes CASSNSLSGKSTSTDTQYF.

The CDR3 DNA sequence: TGCAGCGTTGACACGGGTGGTTGGGAGACCCAGTACTTC. Its translation is CSVDTGGWETQYF. The gene calls are TRBV29-1 and TRBJ2-5; no clear D gene. CDR1 SQVTM and CDR2 ANQGSEA come from the germline V gene. V lost 3 bases and J 5 bases, leaving 13 bases between the germline ends. The CDR3 has 13 amino acids.

V gene TRBV12-5 combines with J gene TRBJ2-1; 7 nucleotides match TRBD2. Trimming cost V 6 bases and J 2 bases; bases outside gene matches: 7. Germline V gene data show CDR1 as LGHNT and CDR2 as FRNRAP. The length of the CDR3 is 15 residues. This CDR3 reads CASGSSGPTYNEQFF. The CDR3 nucleotides read TGTGCTAGTGGATCTAGCGGACCGACCTACAATGAGCAGTTCTTC.

This clonotype was picked up many times. The V call is TRBV27, the J call TRBJ2-5; a weak D match, TRBD2 (6 bases). Trimming took off 3 bases at V and 1 base at J, with 15 bases between the two ends. The germline gives CDR1 MNHEY, CDR2 SMNVEV (reference sequence). The CDR3 consists of 16 residues. CDR3 protein: CASSFSGGGAQETQYF. CDR3 DNA: TGTGCCAGCAGTTTTAGTGGAGGAGGGGCCCAAGAGACCCAGTACTTC.

This rearrangement joins TRBV5-1 to TRBJ2-7, with D perhaps matching TRBD2 (7 bases). The V end lost 4 bases, the J end lost 2 bases, and 16 bases lay between the germline ends. The germline CDR1 and CDR2 sequences are SGHRS and YFSETQ. The CDR3 is 15 amino acids. For the CDR3, the DNA is TGCGCCAGCAGCCCGGACAGCCGGGAGGCCTACGAGCAGTACTTC. Translated: CASSPDSREAYEQYF.

Turning to this clonotype: One base away lies a much larger clone, so this may be a sequencing read error. V gene TRBV2 combines with J gene TRBJ2-3; 12 bases map to TRBD2. V trimming: 4 bases; J trimming: 6 bases; junction bases outside the gene matches: 8. The CDR3 is 16 amino acids. Germline V gene lookup returns CDR1 SNHLY and CDR2 FYNNEI. Here the CDR3 reads CASSGGTSGYRDTQYF. The CDR3 DNA sequence: TGTGCCAGCAGTGGAGGGACTAGCGGGTACCGGGATACGCAGTATTTT.

This clonotype was seen at least ten times. CDR3 nucleotide sequence: TGTGCCAGCAGCTCGACAACAAGAAACACTGAAGCTTTCTTT. Amino acid sequence: CASSSTTRNTEAFF. This chain uses TRBV7-8 with TRBJ1-1, with unresolved D. Germline values: CDR1 SGHVS, CDR2 FQNEAQ. The ends were cut back, 4 bases at V and 2 bases at J, with 11 bases in the middle. The CDR3 runs to 14 residues. Full variable domain (rest looked up from reference TRBV7-8 and TRBJ1-1): GAGVSQSPRYKVAKRGQDVALRCDPISGHVSLFWYQQALGQGPEFLTYFQNEAQLDKSGLPSDRFFAERPEGSVSTLKIQRTQQEDSAVYLCASSSTTRNTEAFFGQGTRLTVV.